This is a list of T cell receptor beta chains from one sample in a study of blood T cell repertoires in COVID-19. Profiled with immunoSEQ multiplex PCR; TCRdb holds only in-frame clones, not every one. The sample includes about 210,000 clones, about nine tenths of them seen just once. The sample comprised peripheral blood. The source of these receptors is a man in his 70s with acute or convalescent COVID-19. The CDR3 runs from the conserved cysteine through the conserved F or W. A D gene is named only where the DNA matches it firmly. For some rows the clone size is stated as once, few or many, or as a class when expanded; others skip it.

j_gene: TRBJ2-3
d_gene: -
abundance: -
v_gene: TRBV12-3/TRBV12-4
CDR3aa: CASLLGMTDTQYF
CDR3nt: TGTGCCAGCCTCCTCGGTATGACAGATACGCAGTATTTT

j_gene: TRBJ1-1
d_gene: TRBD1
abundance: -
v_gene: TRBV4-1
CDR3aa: CASSHTQGGNTEAFF
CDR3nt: TGCGCCAGCAGCCACACACAGGGGGGAAACACTGAAGCTTTCTTT

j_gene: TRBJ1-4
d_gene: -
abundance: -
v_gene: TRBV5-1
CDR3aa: CASREQDRIEKLFF
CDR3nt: TGCGCCAGCAGGGAACAGGATCGTATAGAAAAACTGTTTTTT

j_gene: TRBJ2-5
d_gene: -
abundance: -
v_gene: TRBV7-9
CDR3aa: CASSRLSYQETQYF
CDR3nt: TGTGCCAGCAGCCGACTGTCGTACCAAGAGACCCAGTACTTC

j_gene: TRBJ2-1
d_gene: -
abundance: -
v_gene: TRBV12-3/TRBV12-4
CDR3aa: CASSLSGREEFF
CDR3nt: TGTGCCAGCAGTTTATCGGGCAGGGAAGAGTTCTTC

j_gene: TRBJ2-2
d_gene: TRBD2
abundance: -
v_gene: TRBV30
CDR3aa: CAWSGVSGSANTGELFF
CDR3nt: TGTGCCTGGAGTGGAGTTAGCGGGAGTGCGAACACCGGGGAGCTGTTTTTT

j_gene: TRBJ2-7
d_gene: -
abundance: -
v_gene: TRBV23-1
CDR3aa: CASSQWFRDTSYEQYF
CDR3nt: TGCGCCAGCAGTCAATGGTTTCGGGACACCTCCTACGAGCAGTACTTC

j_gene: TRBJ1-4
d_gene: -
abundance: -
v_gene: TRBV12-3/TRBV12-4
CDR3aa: CATIQSTNEKLFF
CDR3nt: TGTGCCACCATACAGTCAACTAATGAAAAACTGTTTTTT

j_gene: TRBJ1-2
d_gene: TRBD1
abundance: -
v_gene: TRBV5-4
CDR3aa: CASSLWGDRENYGYTF
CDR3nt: TGTGCCAGCAGCTTGTGGGGGGACAGGGAAAACTATGGCTACACCTTC

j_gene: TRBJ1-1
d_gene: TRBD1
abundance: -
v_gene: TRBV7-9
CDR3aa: CASSSPSQGAGTEAFF
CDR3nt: TGTGCCAGCAGCTCGCCCTCCCAGGGGGCCGGCACTGAAGCTTTCTTT

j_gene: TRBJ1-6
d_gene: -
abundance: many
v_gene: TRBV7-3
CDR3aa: CASAEGSNSPLHF
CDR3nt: TGTGCCAGCGCGGAGGGCAGTAATTCACCCCTCCACTTT

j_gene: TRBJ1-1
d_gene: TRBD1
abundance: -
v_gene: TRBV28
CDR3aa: CASSYTGGETEAFF
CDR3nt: TGTGCCAGCAGTTATACAGGGGGCGAAACAGAAGCTTTCTTT

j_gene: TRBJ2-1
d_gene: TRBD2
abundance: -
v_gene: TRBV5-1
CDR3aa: CASSRTSGSRSGNEQFF
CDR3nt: TGCGCCAGCAGCCGAACTAGCGGGAGTAGGTCGGGCAATGAGCAGTTCTTC

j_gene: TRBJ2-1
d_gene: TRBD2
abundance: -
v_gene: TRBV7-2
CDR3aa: CASSLSGRAENEQFF
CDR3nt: TGTGCCAGCAGCTTATCCGGGAGGGCGGAGAATGAGCAGTTCTTC

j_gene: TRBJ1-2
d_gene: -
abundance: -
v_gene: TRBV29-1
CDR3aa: CSVGGGYYGYTF
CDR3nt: TGCAGCGTCGGTGGGGGCTACTATGGCTACACCTTC

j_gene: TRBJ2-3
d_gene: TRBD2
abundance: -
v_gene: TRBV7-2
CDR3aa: CASSPLAGSYTDTQYF
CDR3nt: TGTGCCAGCAGCCCTCTAGCGGGATCCTACACAGATACGCAGTATTTT

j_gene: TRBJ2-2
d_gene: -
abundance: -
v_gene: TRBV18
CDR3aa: CASSPQGPTTNTGELFF
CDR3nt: TGTGCCAGCTCACCACAAGGACCGACTACGAACACCGGGGAGCTGTTTTTT

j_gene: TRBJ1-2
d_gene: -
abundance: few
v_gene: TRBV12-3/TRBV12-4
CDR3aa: CASSRQYGYTF
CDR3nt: TGTGCCAGCAGTCGACAGTATGGCTACACCTTC

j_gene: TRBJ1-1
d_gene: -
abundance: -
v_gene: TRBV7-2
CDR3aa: CASSRGVQAFF
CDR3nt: TGTGCCAGCAGCCGCGGGGTACAAGCTTTCTTT

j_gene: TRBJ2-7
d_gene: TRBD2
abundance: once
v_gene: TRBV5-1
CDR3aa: CASSSTSGPYEQYF
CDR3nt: TGCGCCAGCAGCTCGACTAGCGGACCCTACGAGCAGTACTTC

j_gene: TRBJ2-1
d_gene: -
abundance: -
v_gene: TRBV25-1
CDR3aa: CASSETRRNEQFF
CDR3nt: TGTGCCAGCAGTGAAACCCGGAGGAATGAGCAGTTCTTC

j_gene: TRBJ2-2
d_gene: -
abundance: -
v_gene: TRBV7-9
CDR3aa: CASSLQGSIGELFF
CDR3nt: TGTGCCAGCAGCTTACAGGGTTCCATCGGGGAGCTGTTTTTT

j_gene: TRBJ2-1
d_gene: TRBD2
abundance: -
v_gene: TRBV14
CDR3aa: CASSLSGSSSYNEQFF
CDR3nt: TGTGCCAGCAGTCTAAGCGGGAGTTCCTCCTACAATGAGCAGTTCTTC

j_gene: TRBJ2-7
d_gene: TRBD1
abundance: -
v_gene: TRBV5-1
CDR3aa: CASSPRDRAYEQYF
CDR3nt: TGCGCCAGCTCCCCACGGGACAGAGCCTACGAGCAGTACTTC

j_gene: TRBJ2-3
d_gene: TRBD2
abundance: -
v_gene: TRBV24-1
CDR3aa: CATSDPQAGAIDTQYF
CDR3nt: TGTGCCACCAGTGATCCCCAAGCGGGAGCGATAGATACGCAGTATTTT

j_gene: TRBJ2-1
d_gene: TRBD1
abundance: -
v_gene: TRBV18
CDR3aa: CASSPVDRENEQFF
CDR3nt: TGTGCCAGCTCACCAGTTGACAGGGAAAATGAGCAGTTCTTC

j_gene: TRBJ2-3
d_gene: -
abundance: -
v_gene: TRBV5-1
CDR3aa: CASSSLSTDTQYF
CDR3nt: TGCGCCAGCAGCTCTTTAAGCACAGATACGCAGTATTTT

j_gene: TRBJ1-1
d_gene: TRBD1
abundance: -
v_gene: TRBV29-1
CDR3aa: CSAAGTGVGEAFF
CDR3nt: TGCAGCGCCGCCGGGACAGGGGTTGGTGAAGCTTTCTTT

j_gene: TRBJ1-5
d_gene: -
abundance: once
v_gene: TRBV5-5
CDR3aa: CASSLSAGNQPQHF
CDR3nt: TGTGCCAGCAGCTTATCGGCGGGAAATCAGCCCCAGCATTTT

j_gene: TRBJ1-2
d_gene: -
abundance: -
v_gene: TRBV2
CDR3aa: CASSEEGNYGYTF
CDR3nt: TGTGCCAGCAGTGAAGAGGGGAACTATGGCTACACCTTC

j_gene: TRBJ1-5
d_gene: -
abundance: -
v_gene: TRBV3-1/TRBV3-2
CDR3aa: CASSRGGGVGNQPQHF
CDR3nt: TGTGCCAGCAGCCGGGGCGGCGGGGTCGGCAATCAGCCCCAGCATTTT

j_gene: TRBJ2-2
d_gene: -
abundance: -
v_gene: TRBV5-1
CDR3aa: CASSLELATGELFF
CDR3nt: TGCGCCAGCAGCTTGGAGCTAGCCACCGGGGAGCTGTTTTTT

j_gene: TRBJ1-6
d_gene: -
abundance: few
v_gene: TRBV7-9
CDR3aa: CASSLERTANNSPLHF
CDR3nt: TGTGCCAGCAGCTTAGAAAGGACAGCCAATAATTCACCCCTCCACTTT

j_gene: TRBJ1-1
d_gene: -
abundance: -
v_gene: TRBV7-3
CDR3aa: CASSLNSRTEAFF
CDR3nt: TGTGCCAGCAGCTTAAACAGCCGGACTGAAGCTTTCTTT

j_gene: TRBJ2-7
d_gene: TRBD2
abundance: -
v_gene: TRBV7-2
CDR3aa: CASSEDSGSFRYEQYF
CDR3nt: TGTGCCAGCAGCGAAGATAGCGGGAGTTTTCGATACGAGCAGTACTTC

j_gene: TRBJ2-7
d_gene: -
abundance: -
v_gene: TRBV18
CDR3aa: CASSLSGVEQYF
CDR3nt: TGTGCCAGCTCACTTTCAGGGGTCGAGCAGTACTTC

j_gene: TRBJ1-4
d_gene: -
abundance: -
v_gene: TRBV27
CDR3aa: CASSNQGFREKLFF
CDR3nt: TGTGCCAGCAGTAACCAGGGTTTTAGAGAAAAACTGTTTTTT

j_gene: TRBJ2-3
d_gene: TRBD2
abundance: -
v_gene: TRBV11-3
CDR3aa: CASSPRAGEDTQYF
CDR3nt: TGTGCCAGCAGTCCCCGAGCGGGAGAAGATACGCAGTATTTT

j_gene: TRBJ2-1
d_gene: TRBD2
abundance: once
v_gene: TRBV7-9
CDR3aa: CASSLEREALNEQFF
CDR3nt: TGTGCCAGCAGCTTAGAGCGGGAGGCCCTCAATGAGCAGTTCTTC

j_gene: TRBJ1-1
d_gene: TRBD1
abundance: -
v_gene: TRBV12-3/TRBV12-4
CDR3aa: CASNDREAEAFF
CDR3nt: TGTGCCAGCAATGACAGGGAGGCTGAAGCTTTCTTT

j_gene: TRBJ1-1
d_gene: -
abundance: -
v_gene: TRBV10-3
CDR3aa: CAIRTEQVNTEAFF
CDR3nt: TGTGCCATCAGAACCGAACAGGTGAACACTGAAGCTTTCTTT

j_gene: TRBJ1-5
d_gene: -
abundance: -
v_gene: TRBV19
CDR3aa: CASSPTQYQPQHF
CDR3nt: TGTGCCAGTAGTCCCACCCAGTATCAGCCCCAGCATTTT

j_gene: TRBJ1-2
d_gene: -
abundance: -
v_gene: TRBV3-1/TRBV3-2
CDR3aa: CASSQEGNRVGYTF
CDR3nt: TGTGCCAGCAGCCAAGAGGGGAACAGGGTTGGCTACACCTTC

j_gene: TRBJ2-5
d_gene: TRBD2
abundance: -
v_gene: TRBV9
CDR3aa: CASSAGLAGGETQYF
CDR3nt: TGTGCCAGCAGCGCCGGACTAGCGGGAGGAGAGACCCAGTACTTC

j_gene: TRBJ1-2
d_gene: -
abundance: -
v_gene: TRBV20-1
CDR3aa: CSGDSDYGYTF
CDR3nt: TGCAGTGGTGACAGCGACTATGGCTACACCTTC

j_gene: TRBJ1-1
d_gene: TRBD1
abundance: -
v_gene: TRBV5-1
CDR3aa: CASSWTGTEAFF
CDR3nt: TGCGCCAGCAGCTGGACAGGGACTGAAGCTTTCTTT

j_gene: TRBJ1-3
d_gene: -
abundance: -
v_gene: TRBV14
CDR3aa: CASSQPEGGNTIYF
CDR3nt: TGTGCCAGCAGCCAACCCGAGGGTGGAAACACCATATATTTT

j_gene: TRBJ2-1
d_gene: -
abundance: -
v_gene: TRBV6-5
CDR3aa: CASRVDNYNEQFF
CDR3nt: TGTGCCAGCAGGGTCGACAACTACAATGAGCAGTTCTTC

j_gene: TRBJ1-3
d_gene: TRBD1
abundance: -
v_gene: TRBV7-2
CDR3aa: CASSLVQGVSGNTIYF
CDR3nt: TGTGCCAGCAGCTTAGTACAGGGGGTTTCGGGAAACACCATATATTTT

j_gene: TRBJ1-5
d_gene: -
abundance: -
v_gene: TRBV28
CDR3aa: CASSPGLSNQPQHF
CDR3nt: TGTGCCAGCAGTCCCGGACTTAGCAATCAGCCCCAGCATTTT

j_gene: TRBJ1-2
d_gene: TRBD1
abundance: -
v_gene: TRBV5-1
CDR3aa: CASSPMGGQIYGYTF
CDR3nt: TGCGCCAGCAGCCCGATGGGGGGACAGATTTATGGCTACACCTTC